This is a list of T cell receptor beta chains from one sample in a study of early T cells in non-severe SARS-CoV-2 infection. TCRdb re-called the 5' RACE reads with MiXCR, one entry per CDR3 protein. The profile shows approximately 97,000 distinct CDR3 sequences, roughly 11% of them singletons. The sequenced sample was whole blood, obtained at baseline. The receptors were sampled from an adult who was a healthcare worker with PCR-confirmed SARS-CoV-2 infection or an uninfected control (not recorded which). Both conserved end residues are part of each CDR3. A D gene is named only where the DNA matches it firmly. Size tells how often a clone was seen (once, few, many) or the class of an expanded clone, and some rows leave it out.

J gene,clone size,V gene,D gene,CDR3 DNA,CDR3 protein
TRBJ2-2,few,TRBV30,TRBD1,TGTGCCTGGAGTGTACGCGGGACAGGGGGAGCCGGGGAGCTGTTTTTT,CAWSVRGTGGAGELFF
TRBJ2-3,many,TRBV27,.,TGTGCCAGCAGTTTTCGAGATACGCAGTATTTT,CASSFRDTQYF
TRBJ2-1,.,TRBV20-1,.,TGCAGTGCTCTCCGGACAAACTACAATGAGCAGTTCTTC,CSALRTNYNEQFF
TRBJ2-7,few,TRBV7-2,TRBD2,TGTGCCAGCAGCTTAGTGGGACTAGCGCCTTACTTC,CASSLVGLAPYF
TRBJ1-1,many,TRBV7-8,.,TGTGCCAGCAACTTTTCCCCATTCACGGGGAACACTGAAGCTTTCTTT,CASNFSPFTGNTEAFF
TRBJ2-1,.,TRBV7-2,.,TGTGCCAGCAGCTTTCCAGGACCCGCGACTGAGCAGTTCTTC,CASSFPGPATEQFF
TRBJ2-5,many,TRBV7-9,TRBD1,TGTGCCAGCAGCTTCCCGGGACAGGGGGCTGGAGAGACCCAGTACTTC,CASSFPGQGAGETQYF
TRBJ1-2,many,TRBV5-1,TRBD1,TGCGCCAGCAGCTTGGAGGGGGCCCACTATGGCTACACCTTC,CASSLEGAHYGYTF
TRBJ1-2,many,TRBV20-1,.,TGCAGTGCTAGAGACGGGGGGAATGGCTACACCTTC,CSARDGGNGYTF
TRBJ1-6,.,TRBV30,TRBD1,TGTGCCTGGAGTAATCAGGGGGACCCCTATAATTCACCCCTCCACTTT,CAWSNQGDPYNSPLHF
TRBJ1-6,.,TRBV7-9,.,TGTGCCAGCAGCGTACAGGATTCACCCCTCCACTTT,CASSVQDSPLHF
TRBJ1-1,many,TRBV9,.,TGTGCCAGCAGCGTAGCCACCGGCGCCGAAGCTTTCTTT,CASSVATGAEAFF
TRBJ1-2,many,TRBV24-1,.,TGTGCCACCAGTGTCGCGGAACATGGCTACACCTTC,CATSVAEHGYTF
TRBJ2-1,.,TRBV19,.,TGTGCCAGTACGGGGTACAATGAGCAGTTCTTC,CASTGYNEQFF
TRBJ2-3,many,TRBV5-6,.,TGTGCCAGCAGCCCTGCTCCGGACCCCACAGATACGCAGTATTTT,CASSPAPDPTDTQYF
TRBJ2-2,.,TRBV14,.,TGTGCCAGCAGCGGTACGGGGACCGGGGAGCTGTTTTTT,CASSGTGTGELFF
TRBJ1-1,few,TRBV6-2/TRBV6-3,TRBD1,TGTGCCAGCAGGCAGACAGGGGGCTGGACTGAAGCTTTCTTT,CASRQTGGWTEAFF
TRBJ1-1,.,TRBV7-9,.,TGTGCCAGCAGCTTAGCGGGGGGCTTCACTGAAGCTTTCTTT,CASSLAGGFTEAFF
TRBJ2-2,.,TRBV20-1,.,TGCAGTGCTGGATCCAGCGACCCGAACACCGGGGAGCTGTTTTTT,CSAGSSDPNTGELFF
TRBJ1-2,.,TRBV6-1,.,TGTGCCAGCAGTGAACTACAACATGGCTACACCTTC,CASSELQHGYTF
TRBJ1-1,.,TRBV29-1,TRBD1,TGCAGCGTTGAAGATCTACTCGGGACAGCTGGCACTGAAGCTTTCTTT,CSVEDLLGTAGTEAFF
TRBJ2-2,many,TRBV24-1,.,TGTGCCACCAGTGATTTAACCCCCGGGGTGGACGGGGAGCTGTTTTTT,CATSDLTPGVDGELFF
TRBJ1-1,many,TRBV20-1,TRBD1,TGCAGTGCTAGGGACAGGGCTGAAGCTTTCTTT,CSARDRAEAFF
TRBJ2-3,few,TRBV2,TRBD2,TGTGCCAGCATGCGGGAGGGCACAGATACGCAGTATTTT,CASMREGTDTQYF
TRBJ2-1,.,TRBV3-1,.,TGTGCCAGCAGCCCAAGACCAGGAAATTCCTACAATGAGCAGTTCTTC,CASSPRPGNSYNEQFF
TRBJ2-7,.,TRBV7-9,.,TGTGCCAGCAGCCATGCTCGGACAGACTTCTACGAGCAGTACTTC,CASSHARTDFYEQYF
TRBJ1-4,many,TRBV19,.,TGTGCCAGTAGTCTCCGGTCTAATGAAAAACTGTTTTTT,CASSLRSNEKLFF
TRBJ2-1,many,TRBV5-1,TRBD2,TGCGCCAGCAGTATTGATAGCGGGAGGGATGAGCAGTTCTTC,CASSIDSGRDEQFF
TRBJ2-7,many,TRBV29-1,TRBD1,TGCAGCGTTGAAGAAGAGACAGGGCGCTACGAGCAGTACTTC,CSVEEETGRYEQYF
TRBJ2-2,many,TRBV15,.,TGTGCCACCAGCAGAGGGAGGCAGGGAAACACCGGGGAGCTGTTTTTT,CATSRGRQGNTGELFF
TRBJ2-1,.,TRBV10-3,TRBD1,TGTGCCATCAGACAGGGGATGGATGAGCAGTTCTTC,CAIRQGMDEQFF
TRBJ2-7,few,TRBV20-1,TRBD1,TGCAGAGCTGGAGGACAGGGACGGTACGAGCAGTACTTC,CRAGGQGRYEQYF
TRBJ2-7,.,TRBV20-1,TRBD1,TGCAGTGCTAGGGTCCAGGGGGTGCGCGAGCAGTACTTC,CSARVQGVREQYF
TRBJ1-2,many,TRBV29-1,TRBD1,TGCAGCGTTGCCGGGACAGGGAACTATGGCTACACCTTC,CSVAGTGNYGYTF
TRBJ2-1,.,TRBV2,.,TGTGCCAGCAGCCCATTCGATGAGCAGTTCTTC,CASSPFDEQFF
TRBJ2-6,many,TRBV10-3,.,TGTGCCATCAGTGAGAGCAAAAGGGGGGCCAACGTCCTGACTTTC,CAISESKRGANVLTF
TRBJ2-7,many,TRBV7-2,TRBD2,TGTGCCAGCAGCTCCACTAGCGGGAGAGGAGAGCAGTACTTC,CASSSTSGRGEQYF
TRBJ2-2,.,TRBV27,.,TGTGCCAGCAGCACCGGGACTAACACCGGGGAGCTGTTTTTT,CASSTGTNTGELFF
TRBJ1-1,many,TRBV6-5,.,TGTGCCAGCAGCCTCGTTCATATGAACACTGAAGCTTTCTTT,CASSLVHMNTEAFF
TRBJ1-4,many,TRBV7-9,TRBD1,TGTGCCAGCAGCCTACAGGGGGTTGAGGAAAAACTGTTTTTT,CASSLQGVEEKLFF
TRBJ2-7,.,TRBV14,TRBD1,TGTGCCAGCAGCCAAGATGGGACAGCGCGCTTCGAGCAGTACTTC,CASSQDGTARFEQYF
TRBJ2-2,.,TRBV7-9,.,TGTGCCAGCAGCCCATTCACCGGGGAGCTGTTTTTT,CASSPFTGELFF
TRBJ2-3,many,TRBV10-3,TRBD2,TGTGCCATCAGTGGGACTAGCGGCCCAGATACGCAGTATTTT,CAISGTSGPDTQYF
TRBJ2-3,.,TRBV20-1,.,TGCAGTGCCACCCTCCCCTTCGCAGATACGCAGTATTTT,CSATLPFADTQYF
TRBJ2-7,few,TRBV6-6,TRBD2,TGTGCCAGCAGTTACGGAGCGGGGGGGCCTTGGGGTGACGAGCAGTACTTC,CASSYGAGGPWGDEQYF
TRBJ1-2,.,TRBV27,TRBD1,TGTGCCAGCAGTCCAGGGACAGATGGCTACACCTTC,CASSPGTDGYTF
TRBJ2-7,many,TRBV20-1,TRBD2,TGCAGTGCTAACCCCAGCGGGGATTCCTACGAGCAGTACTTC,CSANPSGDSYEQYF
TRBJ2-5,.,TRBV28,.,TGTGCCAGCAGTTTATCGACAGCGCAAGAGACCCAGTACTTC,CASSLSTAQETQYF
TRBJ2-1,few,TRBV29-1,.,TGCAGTTTCACTGGGACCTCCAATGAGCAGTTCTTC,CSFTGTSNEQFF
TRBJ1-5,many,TRBV19,.,TGTGCCAGTAGTCCGGGACGCCTTAGCAATCAGCCCCAGCATTTT,CASSPGRLSNQPQHF
TRBJ1-5,.,TRBV6-1,.,TGTGCCAGCAGAACCCTTCACGGCAGGGCTAGCAATCAGCCCCAGCATTTT,CASRTLHGRASNQPQHF
TRBJ2-5,few,TRBV3-1,.,TGTGCCAGCAGCCGAACTCCGGGGCCCCAAGAGACCCAGTACTTC,CASSRTPGPQETQYF
TRBJ1-4,.,TRBV2,.,TGTGCCAGCAGTCGGCAGGGGATTCAAGCAACTAATGAAAAACTGTTTTTT,CASSRQGIQATNEKLFF
TRBJ2-4,.,TRBV3-1,TRBD1,TGTGCCAGCAGCCAGGGACAGATTTTAGCCAAAAACATTCAGTACTTC,CASSQGQILAKNIQYF